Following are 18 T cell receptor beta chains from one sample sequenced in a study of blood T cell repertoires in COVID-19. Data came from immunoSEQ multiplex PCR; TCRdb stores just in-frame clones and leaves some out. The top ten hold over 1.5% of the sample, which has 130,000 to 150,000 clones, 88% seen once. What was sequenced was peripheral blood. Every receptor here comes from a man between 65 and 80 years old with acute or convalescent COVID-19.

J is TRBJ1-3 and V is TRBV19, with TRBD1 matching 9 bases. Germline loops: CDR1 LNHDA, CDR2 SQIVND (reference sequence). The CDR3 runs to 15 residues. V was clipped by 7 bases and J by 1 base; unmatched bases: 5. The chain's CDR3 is CASKDRGKSGNTIYF. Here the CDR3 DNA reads TGTGCCAGTAAGGACAGGGGAAAGTCTGGAAACACCATATATTTT.

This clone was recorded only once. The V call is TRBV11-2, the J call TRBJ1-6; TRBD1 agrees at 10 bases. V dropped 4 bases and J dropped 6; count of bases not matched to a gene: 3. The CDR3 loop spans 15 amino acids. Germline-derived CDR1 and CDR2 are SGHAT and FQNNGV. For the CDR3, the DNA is TGTGCCAGCAGCTCCCGGGACAGGGGTAATTCACCCCTCCACTTT. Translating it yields CASSSRDRGNSPLHF.

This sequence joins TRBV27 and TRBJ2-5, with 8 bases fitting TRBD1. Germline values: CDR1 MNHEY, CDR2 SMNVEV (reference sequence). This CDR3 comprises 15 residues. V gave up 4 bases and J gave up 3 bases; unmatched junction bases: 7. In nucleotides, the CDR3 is TGTGCCAGCAGTTCGCAGGGGGCGGGAAAAGAGACCCAGTACTTC. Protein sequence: CASSSQGAGKETQYF.

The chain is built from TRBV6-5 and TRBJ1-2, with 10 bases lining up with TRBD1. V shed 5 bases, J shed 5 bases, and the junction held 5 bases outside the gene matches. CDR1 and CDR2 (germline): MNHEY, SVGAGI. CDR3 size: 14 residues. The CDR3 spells CASSIRDRGYGYTF. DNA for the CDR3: TGTGCCAGCAGTATCCGGGACAGGGGTTATGGCTACACCTTC.

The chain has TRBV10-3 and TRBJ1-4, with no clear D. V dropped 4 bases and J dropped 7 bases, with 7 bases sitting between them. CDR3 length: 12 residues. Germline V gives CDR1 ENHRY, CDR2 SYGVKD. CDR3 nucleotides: TGTGCCATCAGTGGAGGCGGTGAAAAACTGTTTTTT. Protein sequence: CAISGGGEKLFF.

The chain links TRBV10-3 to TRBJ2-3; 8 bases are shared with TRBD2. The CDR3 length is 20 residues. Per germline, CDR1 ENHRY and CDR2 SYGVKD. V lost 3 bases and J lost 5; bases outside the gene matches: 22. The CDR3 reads CAISDIGEGGKREIKDTQYF. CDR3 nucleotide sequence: TGTGCCATCAGTGATATCGGCGAGGGGGGAAAGCGGGAGATTAAAGATACGCAGTATTTT.

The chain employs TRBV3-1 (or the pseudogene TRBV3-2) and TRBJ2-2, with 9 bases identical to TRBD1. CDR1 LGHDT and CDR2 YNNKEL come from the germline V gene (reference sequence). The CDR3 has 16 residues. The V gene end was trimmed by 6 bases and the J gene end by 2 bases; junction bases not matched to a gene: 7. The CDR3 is CASSRPGQGNTGELFF. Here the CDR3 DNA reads TGTGCCAGCAGTCGACCGGGACAGGGTAACACCGGGGAGCTGTTTTTT.

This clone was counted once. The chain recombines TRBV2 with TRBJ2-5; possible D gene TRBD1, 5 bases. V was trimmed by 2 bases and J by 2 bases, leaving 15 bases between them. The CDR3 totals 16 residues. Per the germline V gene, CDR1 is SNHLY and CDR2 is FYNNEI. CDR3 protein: CASSESGRTRQETQYF. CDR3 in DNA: TGTGCCAGCAGTGAATCTGGACGGACACGACAAGAGACCCAGTACTTC. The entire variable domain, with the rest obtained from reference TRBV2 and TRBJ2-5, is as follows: EPEVTQTPSHQVTQMGQEVILRCVPISNHLYFYWYRQILGQKVEFLVSFYNNEISEKSEIFDDQFSVERPDGSNFTLKIRSTKLEDSAMYFCASSESGRTRQETQYFGPGTRLLVL.

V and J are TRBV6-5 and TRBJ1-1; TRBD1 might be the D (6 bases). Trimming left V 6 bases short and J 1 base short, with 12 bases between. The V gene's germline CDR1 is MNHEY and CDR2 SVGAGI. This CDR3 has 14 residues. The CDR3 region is CASSLTDRNTEAFF. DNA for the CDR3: TGTGCCAGCAGCCTTACGGACAGGAACACTGAAGCTTTCTTT.

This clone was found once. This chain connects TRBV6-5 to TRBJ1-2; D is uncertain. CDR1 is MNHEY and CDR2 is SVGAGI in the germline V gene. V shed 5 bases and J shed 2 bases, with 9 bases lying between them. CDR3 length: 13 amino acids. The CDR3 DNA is TGTGCCAGCAGTCCAACAGCAAACTATGGCTACACCTTC. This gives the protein CASSPTANYGYTF.

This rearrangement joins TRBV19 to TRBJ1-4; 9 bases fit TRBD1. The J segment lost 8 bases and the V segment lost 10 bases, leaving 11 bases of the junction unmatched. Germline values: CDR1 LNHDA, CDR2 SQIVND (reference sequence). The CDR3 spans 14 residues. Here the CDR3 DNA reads TGTGCCACCAAAGGAGGGACAGGGTTCGAAAAACTGTTTTTT. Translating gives CATKGGTGFEKLFF.

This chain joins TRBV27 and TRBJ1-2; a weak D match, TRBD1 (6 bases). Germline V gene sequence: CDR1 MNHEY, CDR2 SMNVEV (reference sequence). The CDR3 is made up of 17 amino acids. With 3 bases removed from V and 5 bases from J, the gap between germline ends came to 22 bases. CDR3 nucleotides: TGTGCCAGCAGTTTCGGGAACTCCCCGTCCCAGGGGTATGGCTACACCTTC. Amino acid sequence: CASSFGNSPSQGYGYTF.

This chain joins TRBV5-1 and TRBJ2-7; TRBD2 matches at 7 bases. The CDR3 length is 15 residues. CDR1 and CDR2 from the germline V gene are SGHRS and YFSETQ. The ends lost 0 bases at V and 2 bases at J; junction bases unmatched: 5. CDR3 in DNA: TGCGCCAGCAGCTTGGCGGCTAGCGGACCCTACGAGCAGTACTTC. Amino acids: CASSLAASGPYEQYF.

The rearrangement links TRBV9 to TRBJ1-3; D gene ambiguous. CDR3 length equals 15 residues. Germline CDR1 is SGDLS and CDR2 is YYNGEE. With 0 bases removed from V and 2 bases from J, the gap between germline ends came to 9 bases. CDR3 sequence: CASSVDPRAGNTIYF. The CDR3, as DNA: TGTGCCAGCAGCGTAGACCCGAGGGCTGGAAACACCATATATTTT.

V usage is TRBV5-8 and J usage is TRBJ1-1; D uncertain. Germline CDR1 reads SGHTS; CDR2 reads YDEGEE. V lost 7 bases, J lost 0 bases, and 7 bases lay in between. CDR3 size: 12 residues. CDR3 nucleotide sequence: TGTGCCAGCGGGCACATGAACACTGAAGCTTTCTTT. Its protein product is CASGHMNTEAFF.

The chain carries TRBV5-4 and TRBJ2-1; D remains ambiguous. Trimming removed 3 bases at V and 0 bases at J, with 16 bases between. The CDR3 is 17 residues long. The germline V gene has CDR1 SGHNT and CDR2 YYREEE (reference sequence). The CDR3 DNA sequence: TGTGCCAGCAGCTCCTACTCTTCATCTAGCTCCTACAATGAGCAGTTCTTC. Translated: CASSSYSSSSSYNEQFF.

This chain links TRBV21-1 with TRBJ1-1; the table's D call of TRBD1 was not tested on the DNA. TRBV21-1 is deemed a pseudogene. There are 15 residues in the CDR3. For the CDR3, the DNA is TGTGCCAGAAGTTCGCTACAGGGGAGAGGCACTGAAGCTTTCTTT. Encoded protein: CARSSLQGRGTEAFF.

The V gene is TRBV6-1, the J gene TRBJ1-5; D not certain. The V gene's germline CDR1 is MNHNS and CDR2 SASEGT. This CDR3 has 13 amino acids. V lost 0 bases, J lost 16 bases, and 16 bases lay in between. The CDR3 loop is CASSEALGLIVHF. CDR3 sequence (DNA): TGTGCCAGCAGTGAAGCGTTAGGACTTATAGTTCATTTT.